These 12 T cell receptor beta chains were all obtained from the same sample, sequenced in a study of CD8 T cells in ankylosing spondylitis. Regarding the study as a whole: In ankylosing spondylitis blood, a motif of fewer than 10 highly homologous TCR beta variants appeared characteristic.

TCRdb recomputed calls from the 5' RACE reads with MiXCR, one row per CDR3 protein. The table has 200,000 to 250,000 distinct CDR3 sequences, about 16% seen once. These TCRs are of unknown antigen specificity. The sequenced material came from blood, either unsorted or a sorted T cell fraction (not recorded which). These receptors all come from a male donor with ankylosing spondylitis.

The gene calls are TRBV7-8 and TRBJ2-2; TRBD1 matches 7 bases. CDR1 SGHVS and CDR2 FQNEAQ come from the germline V gene. The CDR3 consists of 15 residues. Trimming at V came to 8 bases and at J to 0 bases, leaving 6 bases not matched to a gene. In DNA form, the CDR3 reads TGTGCCAGCGGCCGACAGGGAACGAACACCGGGGAGCTGTTTTTT. Its translation: CASGRQGTNTGELFF. The full variable domain, with the rest looked up from reference TRBV7-8 and TRBJ2-2, is GAGVSQSPRYKVAKRGQDVALRCDPISGHVSLFWYQQALGQGPEFLTYFQNEAQLDKSGLPSDRFFAERPEGSVSTLKIQRTQQEDSAVYLCASGRQGTNTGELFFGEGSRLTVL.

The chain links TRBV11-1 to TRBJ1-1; possible D gene TRBD1, 5 bases. The germline V and J ends were trimmed by 5 bases and 1 base, with 14 bases remaining between them. Germline V gene data show CDR1 as SGHAT and CDR2 as FQDESV (reference sequence). The CDR3 is 15 residues long. CDR3 amino acids: CASSTPRGRNTEAFF. The DNA of the CDR3 is TGTGCCAGCAGCACACCTCGGGGCCGGAACACTGAAGCTTTCTTT.

This sequence joins TRBV19 and TRBJ2-1; D not certain. Trimming stripped 3 bases from V and 5 bases from J, with 8 bases between. This CDR3 contains 13 residues. Germline values: CDR1 LNHDA, CDR2 SQIVND (reference sequence). Here the CDR3 reads CASSIFGDNEQFF. The CDR3, as DNA: TGTGCCAGTAGTATTTTCGGAGACAATGAGCAGTTCTTC.

The chain has TRBV5-3 and TRBJ2-2; 11 nucleotides agree with TRBD2. TRBV5-3 carries the ORF label, with uncertain function. CDR3 size: 17 residues. V was pared by 4 bases and J by 5 bases, with 10 bases of the junction left unmatched. As DNA, the CDR3 is TGTGCCAGAAGCACAGTAGCGGGAGGGCCCCTGACCGGGGAGCTGTTTTTT. Residues: CARSTVAGGPLTGELFF.

The chain carries TRBV18 and TRBJ2-3; D possibly matches TRBD1 or TRBD2 (5 bases each). V dropped 0 bases and J dropped 2 bases, with 9 bases sitting between them. The CDR3 is made up of 15 amino acids. The germline V gene encodes CDR1 KGHSH and CDR2 LQKENI. In DNA, the CDR3 is TGTGCCAGCTCACCACCGGGGACCGTCACAGATACGCAGTATTTT. Translated: CASSPPGTVTDTQYF.

The chain employs TRBV7-9 and TRBJ1-5, with 8 bases identical to TRBD1. The CDR3 runs to 16 residues. The V gene end was trimmed by 4 bases and the J gene end by 2 bases; junction bases not matched to a gene: 7. Looked up from germline, CDR1 is SEHNR and CDR2 is FQNEAQ (reference sequence). The CDR3 region has the DNA TGTGCCAGCAGCTCTACGACAGGGGAGGGCAATCAGCCCCAGCATTTT. It is translated as CASSSTTGEGNQPQHF.

The rearrangement uses TRBV7-9 and TRBJ2-7; 7 nucleotides line up with TRBD1. The V segment lost 5 bases and the J segment 5 bases; nucleotides outside the gene matches: 9. This CDR3 comprises 14 residues. CDR1 SEHNR and CDR2 FQNEAQ come from the germline V gene (reference sequence). The CDR3 is CASSPRQGTDEQYF. For the CDR3, the DNA is TGTGCCAGCAGCCCCCGACAGGGAACGGACGAGCAGTACTTC.

This chain joins TRBV12-3 or TRBV12-4 and TRBJ2-2; 10 bases agree with TRBD2. The CDR3 consists of 15 residues. V gave up 4 bases and J gave up 5 bases; unmatched junction bases: 4. The CDR3 nucleotides read TGTGCCAGCAGTTCTAGCGGGGGCCTAACCGGGGAGCTGTTTTTT. Its protein product is CASSSSGGLTGELFF.

The chain employs TRBV19 and TRBJ2-7; D remains ambiguous. This CDR3 has 13 residues. The germline V gene has CDR1 LNHDA and CDR2 SQIVND (reference sequence). V lost 3 bases and J 3 bases, leaving 9 bases between the germline ends. The CDR3 sequence: CASSIDLIYEQYF. The CDR3 DNA reads as TGTGCCAGTAGTATCGATCTAATCTACGAGCAGTACTTC.

This chain uses TRBV20-1 with TRBJ2-2; 7 nucleotides agree with TRBD2. CDR1 is DFQATT, CDR2 SNEGSKA, per germline (reference sequence). CDR3 size: 15 residues. V was pared by 7 bases and J by 0 bases, with 8 bases of the junction left unmatched. Here the CDR3 reads CSVLAGDPNTGELFF. The CDR3 DNA follows: TGCAGTGTCCTGGCGGGGGACCCGAACACCGGGGAGCTGTTTTTT.

Only a few counts were recorded for this clonotype. The rearrangement joins TRBV27 to TRBJ1-1; no reliable D call. The germline V and J ends were trimmed by 0 bases and 0 bases, with 8 bases remaining between them. The CDR3 length is 15 residues. The germline CDR1 and CDR2 sequences are MNHEY and SMNVEV (reference sequence). The DNA for the CDR3 is TGTGCCAGCAGTTTATCCGGAGGAGTGAACACTGAAGCTTTCTTT. Protein sequence: CASSLSGGVNTEAFF.

This clonotype came up once. The V gene is TRBV28, the J gene TRBJ1-1, with D possibly being TRBD1 (5 bases). The germline V gene encodes CDR1 MDHEN and CDR2 SYDVKM. The germline V and J ends were trimmed by 5 bases and 3 bases, with 16 bases remaining between them. The CDR3 covers 15 residues. The CDR3 is CASSEVGVQDTEAFF. The CDR3 region has the DNA TGTGCCAGCAGTGAGGTAGGGGTGCAGGACACTGAAGCTTTCTTT. Full variable domain (rest looked up from reference TRBV28 and TRBJ1-1): DVKVTQSSRYLVKRTGEKVFLECVQDMDHENMFWYRQDPGLGLRLIYFSYDVKMKEKGDIPEGYSVSREKKERFSLILESASTNQTSMYLCASSEVGVQDTEAFFGQGTRLTVV.